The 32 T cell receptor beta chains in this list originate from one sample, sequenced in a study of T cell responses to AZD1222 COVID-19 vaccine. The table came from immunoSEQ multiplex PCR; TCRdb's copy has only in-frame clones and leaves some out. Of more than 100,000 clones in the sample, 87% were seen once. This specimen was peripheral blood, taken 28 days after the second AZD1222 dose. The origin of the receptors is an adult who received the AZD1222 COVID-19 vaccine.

CDR3: CASSLIRQGLAPLHF. CDR3 sequence (DNA): TGTGCCAGCAGCTTAATTAGGCAGGGTCTAGCACCCCTCCACTTT. This chain connects TRBV7-2 to TRBJ1-6, with a weak D call TRBD1 (5 bases). The V gene's germline CDR1 is SGHTA and CDR2 FQGNSA. This CDR3 is built from 15 residues. V lost 2 bases and J 11 bases, leaving 16 bases between the germline ends.

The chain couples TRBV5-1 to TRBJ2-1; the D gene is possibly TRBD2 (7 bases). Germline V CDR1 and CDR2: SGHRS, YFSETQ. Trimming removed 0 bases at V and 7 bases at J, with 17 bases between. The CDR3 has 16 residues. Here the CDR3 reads CASSLEGRGLINEQFF. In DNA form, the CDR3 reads TGCGCCAGCAGCTTGGAAGGGCGGGGGCTCATAAATGAGCAGTTCTTC.

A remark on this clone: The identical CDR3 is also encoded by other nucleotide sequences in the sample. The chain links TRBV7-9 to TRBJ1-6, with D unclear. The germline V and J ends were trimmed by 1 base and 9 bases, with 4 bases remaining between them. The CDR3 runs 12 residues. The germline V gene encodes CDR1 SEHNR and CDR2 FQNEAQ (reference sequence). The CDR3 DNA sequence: TGTGCCAGCAGCTTAGTGGGTTCACCCCTCCACTTT. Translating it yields CASSLVGSPLHF.

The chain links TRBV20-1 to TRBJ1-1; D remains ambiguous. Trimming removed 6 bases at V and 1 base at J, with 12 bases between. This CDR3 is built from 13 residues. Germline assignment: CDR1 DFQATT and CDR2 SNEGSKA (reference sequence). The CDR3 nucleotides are TGCAGTGCAAGTACAGTTAGGAACACTGAAGCTTTCTTT. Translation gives CSASTVRNTEAFF.

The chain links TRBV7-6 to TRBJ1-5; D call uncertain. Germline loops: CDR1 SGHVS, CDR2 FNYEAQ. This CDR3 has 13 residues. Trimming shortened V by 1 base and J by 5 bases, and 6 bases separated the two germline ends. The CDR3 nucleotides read TGTGCCAGCAGCTTAGTCGGGGATCAGCCCCAGCATTTT. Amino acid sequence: CASSLVGDQPQHF. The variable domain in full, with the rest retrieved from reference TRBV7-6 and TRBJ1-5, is GAGVSQSPRYKVTKRGQDVALRCDPISGHVSLYWYRQALGQGPEFLTYFNYEAQQDKSGLPNDRFSAERPEGSISTLTIQRTEQRDSAMYRCASSLVGDQPQHFGDGTRLSIL.

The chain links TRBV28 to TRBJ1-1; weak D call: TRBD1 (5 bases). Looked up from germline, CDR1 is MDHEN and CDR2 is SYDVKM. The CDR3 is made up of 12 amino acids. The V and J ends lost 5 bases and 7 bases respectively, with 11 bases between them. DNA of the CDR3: TGTGCCAGCAGTCCTCACGGGGGTGAAGCTTTCTTT. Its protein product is CASSPHGGEAFF.

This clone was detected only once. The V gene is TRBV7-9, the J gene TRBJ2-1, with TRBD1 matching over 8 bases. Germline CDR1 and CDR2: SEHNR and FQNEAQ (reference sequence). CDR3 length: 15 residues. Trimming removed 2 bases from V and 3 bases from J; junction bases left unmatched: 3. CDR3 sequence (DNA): TGTGCCAGCAGCTTATTAACAGGGGGCTACAATGAGCAGTTCTTC. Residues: CASSLLTGGYNEQFF.

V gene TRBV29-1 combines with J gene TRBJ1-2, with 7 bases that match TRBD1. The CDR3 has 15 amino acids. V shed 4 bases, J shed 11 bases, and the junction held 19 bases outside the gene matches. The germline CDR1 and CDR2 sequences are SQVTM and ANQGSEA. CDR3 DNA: TGCAGCGTTGCCGAACTTGGACAGGCCCCCGCGGGATACACCTTC. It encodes CSVAELGQAPAGYTF.

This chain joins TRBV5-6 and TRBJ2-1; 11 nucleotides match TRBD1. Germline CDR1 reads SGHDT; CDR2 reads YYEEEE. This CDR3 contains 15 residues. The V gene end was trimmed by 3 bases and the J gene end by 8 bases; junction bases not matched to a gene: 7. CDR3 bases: TGTGCCAGCAGCTGGGACAGGGGGTTTTACGATGAGCAGTTCTTC. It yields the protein CASSWDRGFYDEQFF.

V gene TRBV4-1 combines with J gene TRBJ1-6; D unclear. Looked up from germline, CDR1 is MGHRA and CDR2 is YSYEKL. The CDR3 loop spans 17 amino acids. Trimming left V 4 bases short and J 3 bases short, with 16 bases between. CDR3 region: CASSLQELRGYNSPLHF. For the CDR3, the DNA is TGCGCCAGCAGCCTACAAGAGCTCCGGGGCTATAATTCACCCCTCCACTTT.

CDR3 in DNA: TGTGCCAGTAGTCCCGGACAGAACTACGAGCAGTACTTC. Its protein is CASSPGQNYEQYF. The V gene is TRBV19, the J gene TRBJ2-7; the D gene is possibly TRBD1 (6 bases). Germline V gene lookup returns CDR1 LNHDA and CDR2 SQIVND (reference sequence). The CDR3 has 13 residues. Trimming pared 5 bases from V and 3 bases from J, leaving 11 bases between.

In nucleotides, the CDR3 is TGTGCCAGCAGCTGGGGGACAGCCTACTCCTACGAGCAGTACTTC. This gives the protein CASSWGTAYSYEQYF. The chain couples TRBV5-5 to TRBJ2-7; 7 nucleotides align to TRBD1. The trim removed 3 bases at V and 0 bases at J, leaving 6 bases unmatched. The germline V gene has CDR1 SGHKS and CDR2 YYEKEE (reference sequence). This CDR3 is 15 amino acids long.

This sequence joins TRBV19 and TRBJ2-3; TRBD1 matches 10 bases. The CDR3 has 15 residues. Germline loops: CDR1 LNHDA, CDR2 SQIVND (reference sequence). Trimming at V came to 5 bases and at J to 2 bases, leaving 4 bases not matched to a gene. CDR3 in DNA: TGTGCCAGTAGTCCCGGGACAGGGGCCACAGATACGCAGTATTTT. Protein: CASSPGTGATDTQYF.

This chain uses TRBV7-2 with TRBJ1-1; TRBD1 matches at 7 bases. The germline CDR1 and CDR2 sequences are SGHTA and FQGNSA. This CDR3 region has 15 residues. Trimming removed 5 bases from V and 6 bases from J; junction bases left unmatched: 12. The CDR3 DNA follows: TGTGCCAGCAGCAGGGACAGAGGGGCCGGGGCTGAAGCTTTCTTT. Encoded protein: CASSRDRGAGAEAFF. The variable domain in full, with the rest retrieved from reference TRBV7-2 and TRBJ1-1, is GAGVSQSPSNKVTEKGKDVELRCDPISGHTALYWYRQSLGQGLEFLIYFQGNSAPDKSGLPSDRFSAERTGGSVSTLTIQRTQQEDSAVYLCASSRDRGAGAEAFFGQGTRLTVV.

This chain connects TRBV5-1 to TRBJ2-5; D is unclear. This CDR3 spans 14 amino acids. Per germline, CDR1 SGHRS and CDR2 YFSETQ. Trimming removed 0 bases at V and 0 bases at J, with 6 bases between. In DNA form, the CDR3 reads TGCGCCAGCAGCTTGGCACTAAACCAAGAGACCCAGTACTTC. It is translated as CASSLALNQETQYF.

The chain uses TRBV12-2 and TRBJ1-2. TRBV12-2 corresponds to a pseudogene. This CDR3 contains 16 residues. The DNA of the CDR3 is TGTGCAAGTCGCCCTGCGAAGTGTTGGGGGGCCTATGGCTACACCTTC. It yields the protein CASRPAKCWGAYGYTF.

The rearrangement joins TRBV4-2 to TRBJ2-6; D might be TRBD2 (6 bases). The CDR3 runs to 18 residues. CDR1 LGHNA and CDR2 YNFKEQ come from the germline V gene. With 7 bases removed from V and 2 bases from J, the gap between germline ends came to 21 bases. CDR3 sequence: CASNLMVSGTPGANVLTF. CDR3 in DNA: TGTGCCAGCAATCTAATGGTTTCGGGGACTCCTGGGGCCAACGTCCTGACTTTC.

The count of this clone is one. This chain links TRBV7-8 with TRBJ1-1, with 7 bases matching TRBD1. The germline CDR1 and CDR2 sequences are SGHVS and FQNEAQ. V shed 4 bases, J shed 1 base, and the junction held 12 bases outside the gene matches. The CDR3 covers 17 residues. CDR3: CASSSRQGGTWNTEAFF. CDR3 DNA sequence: TGTGCCAGCAGCTCCAGACAGGGTGGTACTTGGAACACTGAAGCTTTCTTT.

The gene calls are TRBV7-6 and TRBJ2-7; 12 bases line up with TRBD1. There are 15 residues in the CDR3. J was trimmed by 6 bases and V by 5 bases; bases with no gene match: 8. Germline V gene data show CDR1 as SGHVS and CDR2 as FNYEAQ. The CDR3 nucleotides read TGTGCCAGCAGCGGGGGACAGGGGGCTGGAGTCGAGCAGTACTTC. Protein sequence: CASSGGQGAGVEQYF.

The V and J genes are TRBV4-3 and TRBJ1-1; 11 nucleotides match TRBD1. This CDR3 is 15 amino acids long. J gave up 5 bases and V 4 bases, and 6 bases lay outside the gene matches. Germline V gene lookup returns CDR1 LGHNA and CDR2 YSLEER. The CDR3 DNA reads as TGCGCCAGCAGCCGGGGGACAGGGGGAGGAACTGAAGCTTTCTTT. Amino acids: CASSRGTGGGTEAFF.

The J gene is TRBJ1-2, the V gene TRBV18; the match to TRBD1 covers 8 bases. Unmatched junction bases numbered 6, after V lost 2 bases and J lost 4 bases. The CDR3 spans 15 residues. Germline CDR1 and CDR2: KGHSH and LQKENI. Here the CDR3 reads CASSPSAGGGYGYTF. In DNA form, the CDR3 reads TGTGCCAGCTCACCATCCGCAGGGGGCGGCTATGGCTACACCTTC.

The CDR3 sequence is CASSLRHSWTGAMGYTF. The CDR3 DNA sequence: TGTGCCAGCAGTTTAAGACACAGCTGGACAGGTGCTATGGGCTACACCTTC. V gene TRBV27 combines with J gene TRBJ1-2; 7 nucleotides agree with TRBD1. The CDR3 spans 17 residues. Germline loops: CDR1 MNHEY, CDR2 SMNVEV (reference sequence). After removal of 2 bases from V and 8 bases from J, the junction contained 17 bases not matched to a gene.

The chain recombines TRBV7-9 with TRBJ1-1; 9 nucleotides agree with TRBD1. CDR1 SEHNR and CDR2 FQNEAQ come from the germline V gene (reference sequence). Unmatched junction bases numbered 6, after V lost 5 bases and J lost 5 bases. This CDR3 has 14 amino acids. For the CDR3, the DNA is TGTGCCAGCAGCCAACGACAGGGGGTGACTGAAGCTTTCTTT. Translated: CASSQRQGVTEAFF.

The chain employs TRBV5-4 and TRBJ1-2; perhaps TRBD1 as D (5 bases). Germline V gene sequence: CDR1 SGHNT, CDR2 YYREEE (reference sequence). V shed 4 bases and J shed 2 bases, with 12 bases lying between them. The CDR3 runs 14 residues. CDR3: CASSHSGGNYGYTF. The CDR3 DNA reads TGTGCCAGCAGCCATAGCGGGGGGAACTATGGCTACACCTTC.

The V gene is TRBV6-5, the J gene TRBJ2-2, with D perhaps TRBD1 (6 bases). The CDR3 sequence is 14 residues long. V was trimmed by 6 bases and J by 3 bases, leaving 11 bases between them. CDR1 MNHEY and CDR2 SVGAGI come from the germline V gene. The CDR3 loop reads CASRPSGDTGELFF. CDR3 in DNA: TGTGCCAGCAGGCCCTCAGGGGACACCGGGGAGCTGTTTTTT.

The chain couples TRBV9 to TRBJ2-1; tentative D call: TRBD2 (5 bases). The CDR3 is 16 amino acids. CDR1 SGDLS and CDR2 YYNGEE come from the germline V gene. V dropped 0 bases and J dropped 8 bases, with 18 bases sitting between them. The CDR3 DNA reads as TGTGCCAGCAGCGTAGTCTCGGGCGGGCGTGTGGATGAGCAGTTCTTC. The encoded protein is CASSVVSGGRVDEQFF.

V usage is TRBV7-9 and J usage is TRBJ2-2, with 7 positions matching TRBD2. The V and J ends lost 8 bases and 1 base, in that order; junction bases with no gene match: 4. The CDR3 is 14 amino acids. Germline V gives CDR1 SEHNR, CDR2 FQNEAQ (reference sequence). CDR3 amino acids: CASREDGNTGELFF. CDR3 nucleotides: TGTGCCAGCCGGGAGGACGGGAACACCGGGGAGCTGTTTTTT.

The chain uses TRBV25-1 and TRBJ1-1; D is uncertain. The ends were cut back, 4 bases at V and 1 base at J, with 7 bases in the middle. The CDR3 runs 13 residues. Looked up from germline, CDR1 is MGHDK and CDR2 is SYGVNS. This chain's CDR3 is CASSAYKNTEAFF. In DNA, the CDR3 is TGTGCCAGCAGTGCCTACAAGAACACTGAAGCTTTCTTT.

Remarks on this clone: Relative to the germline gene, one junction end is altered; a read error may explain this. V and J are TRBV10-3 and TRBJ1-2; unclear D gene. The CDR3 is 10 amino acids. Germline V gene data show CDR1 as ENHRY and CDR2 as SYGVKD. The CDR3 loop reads CATSNYGYTF. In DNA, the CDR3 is TGTGCCACCAGTAACTATGGCTACACCTTC.

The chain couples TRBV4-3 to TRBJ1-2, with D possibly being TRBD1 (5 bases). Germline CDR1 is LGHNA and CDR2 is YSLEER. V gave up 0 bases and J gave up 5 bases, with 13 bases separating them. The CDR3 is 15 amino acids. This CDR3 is CASSQDLRGRYGYTF. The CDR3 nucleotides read TGCGCCAGCAGCCAAGATTTAAGGGGTAGATATGGCTACACCTTC.

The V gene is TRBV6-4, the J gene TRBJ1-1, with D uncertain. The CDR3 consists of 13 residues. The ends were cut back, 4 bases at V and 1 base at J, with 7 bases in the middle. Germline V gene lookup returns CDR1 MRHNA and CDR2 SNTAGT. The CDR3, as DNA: TGTGCCAGCAGTGTTCAGGAGAACACTGAAGCTTTCTTT. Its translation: CASSVQENTEAFF.

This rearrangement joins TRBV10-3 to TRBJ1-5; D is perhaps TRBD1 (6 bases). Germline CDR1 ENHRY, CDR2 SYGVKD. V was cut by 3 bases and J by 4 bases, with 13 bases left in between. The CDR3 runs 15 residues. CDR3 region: CAISEGGGRNQPQHF. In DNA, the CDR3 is TGTGCCATCAGTGAAGGGGGGGGTAGAAATCAGCCCCAGCATTTT.